The 14 T cell receptor beta chains presented below share a single source sample, sequenced in a study of beta chain features in type 1 diabetes. The authors reverse transcribed all of the isolated RNA, so sequencing captured expressed TCRB transcripts. Here immunoSEQ multiplex PCR was the method, and the copy in TCRdb shows in-frame clones only, minus some. The sample consists of about 240,000 clones, roughly 30% of them appearing once. Source material: central memory CD4+ T cells from blood. These receptors were collected from a man aged 25 to 40 in good health.

V usage is TRBV7-5 and J usage is TRBJ2-3; the DNA was not used to check the table's D call, TRBD1. TRBV7-5 is marked as a pseudogene. CDR3 length: 16 residues. The CDR3 DNA is TGTGTCAGAAGCCGCCCGTTTAGGGGTATAGCAGATACGCAGTATTTT. Translating it yields CVRSRPFRGIADTQYF.

This sequence joins TRBV5-1 and TRBJ2-3; D is perhaps TRBD1 (6 bases). Germline CDR1 SGHRS, CDR2 YFSETQ. The CDR3 spans 14 residues. V shed 1 base and J shed 2 bases, with 8 bases lying between them. The CDR3 nucleotides are TGCGCCAGCAGCTTGTCAGGGGCCACAGATACGCAGTATTTT. Protein: CASSLSGATDTQYF.

The chain recombines TRBV28 with TRBJ2-1; the D gene could be TRBD1 or TRBD2 (5 bases each). CDR1 is MDHEN and CDR2 is SYDVKM in the germline V gene. This CDR3 is 13 amino acids long. The V gene lost 6 bases and the J gene lost 6 bases, with 12 bases spanning the gap. This CDR3 reads CASRLPGPNEQFF. The CDR3 region has the DNA TGTGCCAGCAGATTACCGGGACCCAATGAGCAGTTCTTC.

The sample holds a few counts of this clone. The rearrangement links TRBV5-4 to TRBJ2-7; 10 bases map to TRBD2. Germline V gives CDR1 SGHNT, CDR2 YYREEE (reference sequence). This CDR3 comprises 16 residues. After removal of 1 base from V and 4 bases from J, the junction contained 8 bases not matched to a gene. CDR3 sequence: CASSLQSGRAQYEQYF. Here the CDR3 DNA reads TGTGCCAGCAGCTTGCAGAGCGGGAGGGCCCAATACGAGCAGTACTTC.

Only a few counts were recorded for this clone. This chain connects TRBV6-5 to TRBJ1-2, with 7 bases that match TRBD1. The germline CDR1 and CDR2 sequences are MNHEY and SVGAGI. The V segment lost 2 bases and the J segment 6 bases; nucleotides outside the gene matches: 3. The CDR3 contains 13 residues. The chain's CDR3 is CASSYEGAHGYTF. CDR3 coding DNA: TGTGCCAGCAGTTACGAGGGGGCACATGGCTACACCTTC.

This clone appeared a few times. This chain uses TRBV30 with TRBJ1-1; D call uncertain. Deletions cut 4 bases from V and 1 base from J, with 7 bases between. The CDR3 has 12 amino acids. The germline CDR1 and CDR2 sequences are GTSNPN and SVGIG (reference sequence). CDR3 sequence: CAWTSGNTEAFF. DNA of the CDR3: TGTGCCTGGACGTCCGGGAACACTGAAGCTTTCTTT.

V gene TRBV5-1 combines with J gene TRBJ2-7, with TRBD1 matching over 9 bases. From germline, CDR1 is SGHRS and CDR2 YFSETQ. V trimming: 4 bases; J trimming: 9 bases; junction bases outside the gene matches: 11. The CDR3 extends over 14 amino acids. CDR3 nucleotide sequence: TGCGCCAGCAGCGAGGGACAGGGAGGTCTTGGGCAGTACTTC. It encodes CASSEGQGGLGQYF.

This clone showed up just a few times. The rearrangement uses TRBV7-2 and TRBJ2-1, with 9 nucleotides matching TRBD1. Germline CDR1 and CDR2: SGHTA and FQGNSA. V was clipped by 5 bases and J by 7 bases; unmatched bases: 9. This CDR3 spans 15 amino acids. The CDR3 reads CASSVDRGLVNEQFF. CDR3 nucleotide sequence: TGTGCCAGCAGCGTGGACAGGGGCCTCGTAAATGAGCAGTTCTTC. The whole variable domain, remainder taken from reference TRBV7-2 and TRBJ2-1, is GAGVSQSPSNKVTEKGKDVELRCDPISGHTALYWYRQSLGQGLEFLIYFQGNSAPDKSGLPSDRFSAERTGGSVSTLTIQRTQQEDSAVYLCASSVDRGLVNEQFFGPGTRLTVL.

The CDR3 is CAWSGPPELETQYF. The CDR3 DNA follows: TGTGCCTGGAGTGGACCCCCCGAGTTAGAGACCCAGTACTTC. The chain is built from TRBV30 and TRBJ2-5; no firm D call. V lost 1 base to trimming and J lost 4 bases, with 13 bases between them. The CDR3 is made up of 14 amino acids. Per germline, CDR1 GTSNPN and CDR2 SVGIG (reference sequence).

Only a few counts were recorded for this clone. Written as DNA, the CDR3 is TGTGCCAGCAGCTCGACAGTGAACACTGAAGCTTTCTTT. Translating gives CASSSTVNTEAFF. The chain links TRBV11-3 to TRBJ1-1; D is perhaps TRBD1 (5 bases). CDR3 length: 13 amino acids. Germline V CDR1 and CDR2: SGHNT, YENEEA. The germline V and J ends were trimmed by 4 bases and 0 bases, with 6 bases remaining between them.

J is TRBJ2-7 and V is TRBV7-2, with D hard to call. The CDR3 is 14 amino acids. The V and J ends lost 1 base and 3 bases respectively, with 10 bases between them. Germline values: CDR1 SGHTA, CDR2 FQGNSA. CDR3 in DNA: TGTGCCAGCAGCTTAGAGGGCCGTCTCTACGAGCAGTACTTC. This codes for CASSLEGRLYEQYF.

V usage is TRBV15 and J usage is TRBJ1-1; a weak D match, TRBD1 (5 bases). The V end lost 5 bases, the J end lost 6 bases, and 13 bases lay between the germline ends. The length of the CDR3 is 13 residues. CDR1 and CDR2 from the germline V gene are LNHNV and YYDKDF (reference sequence). Written as DNA, the CDR3 is TGTGCCACCAGCCAGGGCAGGTGGGCTGAAGCTTTCTTT. It yields the protein CATSQGRWAEAFF.

The rearrangement uses TRBV30 and TRBJ2-5, with TRBD1 as a possible D gene (5 bases). The CDR3 length is 14 residues. Trimming took off 0 bases at V and 4 bases at J, with 12 bases between the two ends. Germline loops: CDR1 GTSNPN, CDR2 SVGIG (reference sequence). CDR3 residues: CAWSVRQGRETQYF. CDR3 DNA sequence: TGTGCCTGGAGTGTACGCCAGGGAAGAGAGACCCAGTACTTC.

The rearrangement joins TRBV5-1 to TRBJ1-6, with TRBD1 identical over 9 bases. V lost 0 bases, J lost 10 bases, and 2 bases stayed unmatched. CDR1 is SGHRS and CDR2 is YFSETQ in the germline V gene. CDR3 length: 14 amino acids. The CDR3 protein is CASSLDGQGSPLHF. The CDR3 nucleotides are TGCGCCAGCAGCTTGGACGGACAGGGGTCACCCCTCCACTTT.